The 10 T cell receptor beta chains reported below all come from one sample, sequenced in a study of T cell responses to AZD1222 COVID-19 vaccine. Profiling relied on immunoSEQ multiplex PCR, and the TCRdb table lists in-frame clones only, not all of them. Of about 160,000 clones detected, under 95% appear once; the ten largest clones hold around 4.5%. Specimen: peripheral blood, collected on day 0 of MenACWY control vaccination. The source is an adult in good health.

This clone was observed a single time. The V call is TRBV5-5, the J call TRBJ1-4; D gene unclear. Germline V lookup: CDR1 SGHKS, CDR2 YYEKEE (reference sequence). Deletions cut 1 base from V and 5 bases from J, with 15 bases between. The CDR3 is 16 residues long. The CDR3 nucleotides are TGTGCCAGCAGCTTGCCGCCGGGCCGGAGGAATGAAAAACTGTTTTTT. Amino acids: CASSLPPGRRNEKLFF.

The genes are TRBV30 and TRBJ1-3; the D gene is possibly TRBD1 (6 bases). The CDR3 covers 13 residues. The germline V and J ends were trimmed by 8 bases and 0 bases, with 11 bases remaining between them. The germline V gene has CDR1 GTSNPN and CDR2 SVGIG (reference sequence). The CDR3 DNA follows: TGTGCCCTCCTAGGGGGCTCTGGAAACACCATATATTTT. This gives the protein CALLGGSGNTIYF.

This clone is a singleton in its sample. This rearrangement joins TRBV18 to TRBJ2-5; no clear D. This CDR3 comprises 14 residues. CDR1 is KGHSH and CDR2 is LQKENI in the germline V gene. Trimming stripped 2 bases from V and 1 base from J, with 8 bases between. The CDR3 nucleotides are TGTGCCAGCTCACCAAGAGGCCGCCAAGAGACCCAGTACTTC. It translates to CASSPRGRQETQYF.

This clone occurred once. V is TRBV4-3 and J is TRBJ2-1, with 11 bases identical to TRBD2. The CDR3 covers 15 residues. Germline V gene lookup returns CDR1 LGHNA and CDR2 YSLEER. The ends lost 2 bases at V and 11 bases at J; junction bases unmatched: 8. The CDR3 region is CASSQSGTSGGKQFF. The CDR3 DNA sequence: TGCGCCAGCAGCCAATCCGGGACTAGCGGAGGGAAGCAGTTCTTC.

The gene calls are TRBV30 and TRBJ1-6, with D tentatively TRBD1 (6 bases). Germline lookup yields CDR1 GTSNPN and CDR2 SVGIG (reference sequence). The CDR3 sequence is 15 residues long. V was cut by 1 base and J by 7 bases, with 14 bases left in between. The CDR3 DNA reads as TGTGCCTGGAGTGGGGCAGGGGTAGGCAATTCACCCCTCCACTTT. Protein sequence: CAWSGAGVGNSPLHF. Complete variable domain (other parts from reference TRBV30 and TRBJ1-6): SQTIHQWPATLVQPVGSPLSLECTVEGTSNPNLYWYRQAAGRGLQLLFYSVGIGQISSEVPQNLSASRPQDRQFILSSKKLLLSDSGFYLCAWSGAGVGNSPLHFGNGTRLTVT.

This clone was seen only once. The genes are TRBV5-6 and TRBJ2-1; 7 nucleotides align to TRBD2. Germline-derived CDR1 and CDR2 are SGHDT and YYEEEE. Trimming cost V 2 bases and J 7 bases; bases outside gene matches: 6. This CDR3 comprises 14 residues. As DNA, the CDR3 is TGTGCCAGCAGCTTTCTAGCGGCCTTAAATGAGCAGTTCTTC. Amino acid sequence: CASSFLAALNEQFF.

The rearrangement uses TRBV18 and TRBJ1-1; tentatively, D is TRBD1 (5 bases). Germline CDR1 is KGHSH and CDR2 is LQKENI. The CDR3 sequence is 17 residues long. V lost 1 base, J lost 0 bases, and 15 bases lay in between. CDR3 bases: TGTGCCAGCTCACCACGTCTAGGGACGGCGATGAACACTGAAGCTTTCTTT. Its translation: CASSPRLGTAMNTEAFF.

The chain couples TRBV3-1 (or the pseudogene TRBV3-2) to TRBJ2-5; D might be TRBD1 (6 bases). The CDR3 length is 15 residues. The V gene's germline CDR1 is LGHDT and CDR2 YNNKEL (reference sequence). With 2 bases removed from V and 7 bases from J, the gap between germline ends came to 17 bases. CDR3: CASSQNTQGTGTQYF. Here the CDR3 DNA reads TGTGCCAGCAGCCAAAATACCCAGGGGACCGGGACCCAGTACTTC.

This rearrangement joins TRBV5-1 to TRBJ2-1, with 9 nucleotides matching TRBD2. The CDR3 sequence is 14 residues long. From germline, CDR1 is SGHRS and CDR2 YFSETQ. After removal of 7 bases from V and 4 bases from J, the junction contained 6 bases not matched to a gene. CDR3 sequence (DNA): TGCGCCAGCGGCGGGAGGGGTATGTACAATGAGCAGTTCTTC. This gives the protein CASGGRGMYNEQFF.

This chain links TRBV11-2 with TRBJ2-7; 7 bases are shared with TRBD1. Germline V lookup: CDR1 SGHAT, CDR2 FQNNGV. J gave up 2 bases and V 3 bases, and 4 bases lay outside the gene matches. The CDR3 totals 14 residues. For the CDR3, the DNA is TGTGCCAGCAGCTTCTACAGGGGAACCTACGAGCAGTACTTC. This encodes CASSFYRGTYEQYF.